This record looks at one TCR beta chain sequence and its context. In the same sample, other DNA sequences code for this CDR3. RNA extraction was followed by reverse transcription into cDNA, which acted as the sequencing template. Clones were sequenced by immunoSEQ multiplex PCR, and TCRdb holds only the in-frame ones, with some missing. The sample has about 210,000 clones, 43% seen once. The data were obtained in a study of CD8+ T cells in alopecia areata. The length of the CDR3 is 13 residues. The germline gives CDR1 SQVTM, CDR2 ANQGSEA. Losses at the gene ends were 6 bases for V and 4 bases for J; bases not matched to a gene: 8. Treatment defined: oral pan-JAK inhibitor, 5-10 mg twice daily.

The specimen was CD4+ T cells sorted from blood, collected at approximately week 36, from a patient treated with tofacitinib. The chain joins TRBV29-1 to TRBJ2-5; the match to TRBD2 covers 7 bases. This sequence was found in a human donor with alopecia areata. The CDR3: CSVRRGSGETQYF. The CDR3 DNA reads TGCAGCGTCAGGCGGGGGTCCGGAGAGACCCAGTACTTC.